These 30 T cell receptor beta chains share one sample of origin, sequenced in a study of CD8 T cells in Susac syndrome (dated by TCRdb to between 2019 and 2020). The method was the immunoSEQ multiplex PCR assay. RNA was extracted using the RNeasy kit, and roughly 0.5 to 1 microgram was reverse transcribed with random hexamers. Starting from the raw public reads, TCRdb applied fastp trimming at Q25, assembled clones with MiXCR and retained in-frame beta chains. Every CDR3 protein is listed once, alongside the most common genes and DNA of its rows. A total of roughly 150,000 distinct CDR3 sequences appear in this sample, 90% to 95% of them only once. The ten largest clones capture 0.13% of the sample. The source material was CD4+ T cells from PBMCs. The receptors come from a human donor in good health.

Here the CDR3 DNA reads TGCAGCGCTTCCGGGACAGGGAGCCAGCCCCAGCATTTT. Its translation is CSASGTGSQPQHF. The chain has TRBV29-1 and TRBJ1-5; 9 bases match TRBD1. The CDR3 length is 13 residues. Germline values: CDR1 SQVTM, CDR2 ANQGSEA. V gave up 7 bases and J gave up 7 bases; unmatched junction bases: 8.

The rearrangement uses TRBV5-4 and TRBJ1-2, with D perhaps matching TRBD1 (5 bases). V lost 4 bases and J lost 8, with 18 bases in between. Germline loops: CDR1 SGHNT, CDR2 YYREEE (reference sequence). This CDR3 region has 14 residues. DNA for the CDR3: TGTGCCAGCAGCGCACCTCCGGAGGGGCGAGGCTACACCTTC. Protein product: CASSAPPEGRGYTF.

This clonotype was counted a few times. The CDR3 reads CASSTNTDTQYF. As DNA, the CDR3 is TGTGCCAGTAGTACAAACACAGATACGCAGTATTTT. The chain carries TRBV19 and TRBJ2-3; no definite D call. Germline V gene sequence: CDR1 LNHDA, CDR2 SQIVND (reference sequence). The V gene lost 4 bases and the J gene lost 2 bases, with 4 bases spanning the gap. The CDR3 spans 12 residues.

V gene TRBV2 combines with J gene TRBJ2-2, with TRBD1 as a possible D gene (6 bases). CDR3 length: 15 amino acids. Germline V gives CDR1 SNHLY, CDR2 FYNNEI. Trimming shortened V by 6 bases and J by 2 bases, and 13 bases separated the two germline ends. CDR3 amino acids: CASRIDRQNTGELFF. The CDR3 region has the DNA TGTGCCAGCAGGATCGACAGGCAAAACACCGGGGAGCTGTTTTTT.

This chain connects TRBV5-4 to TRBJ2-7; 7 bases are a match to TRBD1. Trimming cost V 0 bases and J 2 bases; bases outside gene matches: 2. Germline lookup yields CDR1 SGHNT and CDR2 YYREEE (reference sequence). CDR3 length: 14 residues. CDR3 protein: CASSLDQGAYEQYF. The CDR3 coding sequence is TGTGCCAGCAGCTTGGACCAGGGGGCCTACGAGCAGTACTTC.

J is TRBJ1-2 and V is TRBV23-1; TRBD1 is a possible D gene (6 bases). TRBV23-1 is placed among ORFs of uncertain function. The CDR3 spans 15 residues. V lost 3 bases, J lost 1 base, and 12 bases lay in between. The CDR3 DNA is TGCGCCAGCAGTCATGCTAGGGGGTATAACTATGGCTACACCTTC. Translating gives CASSHARGYNYGYTF.

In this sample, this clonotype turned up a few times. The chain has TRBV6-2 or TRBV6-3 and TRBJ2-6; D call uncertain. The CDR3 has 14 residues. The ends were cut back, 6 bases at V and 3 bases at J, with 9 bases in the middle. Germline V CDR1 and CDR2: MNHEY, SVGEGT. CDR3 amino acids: CASRRVDGANVLTF. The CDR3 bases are TGTGCCAGCAGAAGGGTGGATGGGGCCAACGTCCTGACTTTC.

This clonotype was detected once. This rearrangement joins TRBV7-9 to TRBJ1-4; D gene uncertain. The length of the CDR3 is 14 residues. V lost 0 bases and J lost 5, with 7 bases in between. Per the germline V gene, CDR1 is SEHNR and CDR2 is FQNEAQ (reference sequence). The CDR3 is CASSLAMGNEKLFF. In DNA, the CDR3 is TGTGCCAGCAGCTTAGCTATGGGAAATGAAAAACTGTTTTTT.

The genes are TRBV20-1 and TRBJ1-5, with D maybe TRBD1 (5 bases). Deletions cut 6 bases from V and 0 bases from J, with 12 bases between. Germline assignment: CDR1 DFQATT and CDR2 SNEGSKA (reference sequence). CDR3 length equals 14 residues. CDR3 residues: CSANRLDSNQPQHF. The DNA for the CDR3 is TGCAGTGCGAACAGGCTTGATAGCAATCAGCCCCAGCATTTT.

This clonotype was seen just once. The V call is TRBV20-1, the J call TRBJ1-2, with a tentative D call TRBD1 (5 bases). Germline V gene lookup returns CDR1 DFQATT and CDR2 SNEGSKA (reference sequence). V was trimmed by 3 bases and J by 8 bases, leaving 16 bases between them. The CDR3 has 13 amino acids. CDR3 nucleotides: TGCAGTGCTAGTAGCCAGGGTTATAAAGGCTACACCTTC. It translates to CSASSQGYKGYTF.

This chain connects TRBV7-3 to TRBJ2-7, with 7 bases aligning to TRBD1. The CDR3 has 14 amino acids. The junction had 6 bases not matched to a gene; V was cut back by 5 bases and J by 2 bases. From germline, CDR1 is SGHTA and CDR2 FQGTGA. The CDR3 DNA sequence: TGTGCCAGCAGCGCCGGACAGGTTCCCTACGAGCAGTACTTC. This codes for CASSAGQVPYEQYF.

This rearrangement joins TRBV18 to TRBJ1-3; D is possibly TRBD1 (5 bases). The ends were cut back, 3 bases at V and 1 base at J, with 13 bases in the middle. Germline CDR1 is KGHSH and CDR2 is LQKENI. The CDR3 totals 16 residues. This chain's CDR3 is CASSPTGLGSGNTIYF. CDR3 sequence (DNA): TGTGCCAGCTCACCGACGGGGCTTGGTTCTGGAAACACCATATATTTT.

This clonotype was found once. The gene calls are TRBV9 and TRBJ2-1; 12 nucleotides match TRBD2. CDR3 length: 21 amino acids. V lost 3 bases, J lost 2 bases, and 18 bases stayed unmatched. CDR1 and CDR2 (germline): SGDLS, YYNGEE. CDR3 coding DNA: TGTGCCAGCAGCGAAACACCCCTGGCTAGCGGGGGGGCGGGGGCCTACAATGAGCAGTTCTTC. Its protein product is CASSETPLASGGAGAYNEQFF.

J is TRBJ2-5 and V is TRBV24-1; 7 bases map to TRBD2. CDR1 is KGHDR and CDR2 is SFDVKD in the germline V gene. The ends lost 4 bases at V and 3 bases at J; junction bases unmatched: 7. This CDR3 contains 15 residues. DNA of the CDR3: TGTGCCACCAGTGACCCAGGAGCGGGGAAAGAGACCCAGTACTTC. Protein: CATSDPGAGKETQYF.

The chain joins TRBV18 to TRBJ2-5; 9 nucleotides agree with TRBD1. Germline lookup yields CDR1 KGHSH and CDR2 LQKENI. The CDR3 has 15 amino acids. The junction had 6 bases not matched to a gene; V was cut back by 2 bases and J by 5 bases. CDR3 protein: CASSPRTGESETQYF. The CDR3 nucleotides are TGTGCCAGCTCACCAAGGACAGGGGAATCGGAGACCCAGTACTTC. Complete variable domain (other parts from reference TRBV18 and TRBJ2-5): NAGVMQNPRHLVRRRGQEARLRCSPMKGHSHVYWYRQLPEEGLKFMVYLQKENIIDESGMPKERFSAEFPKEGPSILRIQQVVRGDSAAYFCASSPRTGESETQYFGPGTRLLVL.

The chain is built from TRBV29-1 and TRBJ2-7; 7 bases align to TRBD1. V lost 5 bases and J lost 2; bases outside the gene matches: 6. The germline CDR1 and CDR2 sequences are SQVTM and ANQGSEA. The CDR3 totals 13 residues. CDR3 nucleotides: TGCAGCGTTAGAAGACAGGGACCCTACGAGCAGTACTTC. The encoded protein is CSVRRQGPYEQYF.

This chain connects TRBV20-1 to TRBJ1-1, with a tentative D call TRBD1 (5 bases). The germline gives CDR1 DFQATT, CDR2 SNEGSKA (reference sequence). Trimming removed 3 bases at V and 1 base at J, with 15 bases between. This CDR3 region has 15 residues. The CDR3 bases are TGCAGTGCTAGCGGGGGTGGGTCCTCGAACACTGAAGCTTTCTTT. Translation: CSASGGGSSNTEAFF.

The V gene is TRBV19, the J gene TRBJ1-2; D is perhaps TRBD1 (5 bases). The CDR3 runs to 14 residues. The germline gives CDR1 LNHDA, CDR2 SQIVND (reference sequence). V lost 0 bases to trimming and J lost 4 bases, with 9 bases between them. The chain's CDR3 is CASSIERGTYGYTF. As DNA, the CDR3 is TGTGCCAGTAGTATAGAACGGGGGACCTATGGCTACACCTTC.

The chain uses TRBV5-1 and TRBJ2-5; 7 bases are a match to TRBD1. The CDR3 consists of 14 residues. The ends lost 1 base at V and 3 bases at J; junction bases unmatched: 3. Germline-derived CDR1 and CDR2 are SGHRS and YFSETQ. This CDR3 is CASSLNRGEETQYF. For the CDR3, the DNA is TGCGCCAGCAGCTTGAACAGGGGCGAAGAGACCCAGTACTTC.

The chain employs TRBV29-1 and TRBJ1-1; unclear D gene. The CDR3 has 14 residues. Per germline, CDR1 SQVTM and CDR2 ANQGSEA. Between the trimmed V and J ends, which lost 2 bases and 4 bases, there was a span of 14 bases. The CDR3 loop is CSVESRAVGTEAFF. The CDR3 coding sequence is TGCAGCGTTGAAAGTCGGGCTGTGGGCACTGAAGCTTTCTTT.

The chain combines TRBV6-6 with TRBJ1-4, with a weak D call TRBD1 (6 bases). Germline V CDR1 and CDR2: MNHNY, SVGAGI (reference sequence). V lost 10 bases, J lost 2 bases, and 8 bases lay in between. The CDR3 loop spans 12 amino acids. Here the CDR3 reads CATGVTNEKLFF. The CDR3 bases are TGTGCCACAGGGGTGACTAATGAAAAACTGTTTTTT.

CDR3 sequence: CSVVKAGVGYGYTF. The DNA for the CDR3 is TGCAGCGTTGTTAAGGCAGGCGTTGGCTATGGCTACACCTTC. The chain uses TRBV29-1 and TRBJ1-2; D call uncertain. CDR1 is SQVTM, CDR2 ANQGSEA, per germline. Trimming removed 4 bases at V and 4 bases at J, with 16 bases between. The CDR3 has 14 residues.

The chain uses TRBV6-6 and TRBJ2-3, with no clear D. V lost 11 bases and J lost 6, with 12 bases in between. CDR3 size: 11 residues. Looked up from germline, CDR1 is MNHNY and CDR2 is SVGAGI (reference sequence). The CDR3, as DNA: TGTGCCGTGCTATCTGCGGATACGCAGTATTTT. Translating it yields CAVLSADTQYF.

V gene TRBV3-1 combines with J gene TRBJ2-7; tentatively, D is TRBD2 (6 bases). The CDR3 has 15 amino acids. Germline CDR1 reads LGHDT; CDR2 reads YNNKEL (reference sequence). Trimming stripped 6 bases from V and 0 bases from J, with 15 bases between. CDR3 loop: CASRSLGGHSYEQYF. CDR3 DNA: TGTGCCAGCAGAAGTCTCGGGGGTCACTCCTACGAGCAGTACTTC.

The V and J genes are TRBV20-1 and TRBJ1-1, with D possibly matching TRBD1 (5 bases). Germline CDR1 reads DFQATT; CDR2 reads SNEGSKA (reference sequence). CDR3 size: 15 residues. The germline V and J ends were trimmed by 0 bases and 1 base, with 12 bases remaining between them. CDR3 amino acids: CSARDIITGNTEAFF. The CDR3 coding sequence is TGCAGTGCTAGAGATATAATCACAGGGAACACTGAAGCTTTCTTT.

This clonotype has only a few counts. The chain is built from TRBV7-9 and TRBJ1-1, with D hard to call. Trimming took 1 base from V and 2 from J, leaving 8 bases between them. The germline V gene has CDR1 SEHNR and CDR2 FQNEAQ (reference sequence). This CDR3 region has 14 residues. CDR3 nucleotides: TGTGCCAGCAGCTTAGGGGCAGCTAACACTGAAGCTTTCTTT. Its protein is CASSLGAANTEAFF. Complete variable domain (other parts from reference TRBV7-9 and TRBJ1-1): DTGVSQNPRHKITKRGQNVTFRCDPISEHNRLYWYRQTLGQGPEFLTYFQNEAQLEKSRLLSDRFSAERPKGSFSTLEIQRTEQGDSAMYLCASSLGAANTEAFFGQGTRLTVV.

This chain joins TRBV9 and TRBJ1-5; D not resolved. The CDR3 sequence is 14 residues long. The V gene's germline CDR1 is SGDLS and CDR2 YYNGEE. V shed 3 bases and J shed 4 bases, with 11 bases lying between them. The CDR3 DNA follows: TGTGCCAGCAGCGCCGGACCGGTAAATCAGCCCCAGCATTTT. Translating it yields CASSAGPVNQPQHF.

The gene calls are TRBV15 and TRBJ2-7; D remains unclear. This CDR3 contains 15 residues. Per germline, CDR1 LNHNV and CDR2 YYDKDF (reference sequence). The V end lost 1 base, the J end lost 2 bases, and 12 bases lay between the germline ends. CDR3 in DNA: TGTGCCACCAGCAGAGGTCCCAGGACCACCTACGAGCAGTACTTC. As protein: CATSRGPRTTYEQYF.

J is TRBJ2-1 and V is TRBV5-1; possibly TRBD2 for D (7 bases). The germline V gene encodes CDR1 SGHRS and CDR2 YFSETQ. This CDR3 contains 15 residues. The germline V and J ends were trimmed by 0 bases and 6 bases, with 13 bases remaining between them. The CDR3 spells CASSLVGGQSNEQFF. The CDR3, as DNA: TGCGCCAGCAGCTTGGTGGGGGGGCAGTCCAATGAGCAGTTCTTC.

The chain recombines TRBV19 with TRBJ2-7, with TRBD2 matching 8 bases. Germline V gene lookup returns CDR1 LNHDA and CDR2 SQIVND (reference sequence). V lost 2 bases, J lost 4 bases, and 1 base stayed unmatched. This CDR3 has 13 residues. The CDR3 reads CASSILAGYEQYF. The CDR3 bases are TGTGCCAGTAGTATACTAGCGGGTTACGAGCAGTACTTC.